These T cell receptor beta chains were read from a single sample in a study of blood T cell repertoires in COVID-19. TCRdb's table, derived via immunoSEQ multiplex PCR, lists solely in-frame clones and lacks some. The data contain some 44,000 clones, approximately 91% of them singletons. The material sequenced was peripheral blood. These TCRs come from a human donor in a cohort sampled during active COVID-19. CDR3s include the opening cysteine and the closing phenylalanine or tryptophan. A D gene is named only where the DNA matches it firmly. The size of a clone is reported for some rows only, either as once, few or many, or as a class for expanded clones.

V: TRBV30; size: .; D: .; J: TRBJ2-7; DNA: TGTGCCGTTTCACAGGGAATATCCTACGAGCAGTACTTC; CDR3: CAVSQGISYEQYF
V: TRBV4-2; size: .; D: TRBD1; J: TRBJ1-2; DNA: TGTGCCAGCAGCCAAGGTGTGACAGGGGGCGCGGACGGCTATGGCTACACCTTC; CDR3: CASSQGVTGGADGYGYTF
V: TRBV18; size: .; D: TRBD2; J: TRBJ2-5; DNA: TGTGCCAGCTCACCACCGTCTGGACTAGCGGGGAGGGAGTACTTC; CDR3: CASSPPSGLAGREYF
V: TRBV11-2; size: once; D: .; J: TRBJ1-2; DNA: TGTGCCAGCAGCCCCCCGGGCAGGGCCCCCTATGGCTACACCTTC; CDR3: CASSPPGRAPYGYTF
V: TRBV19; size: once; D: .; J: TRBJ1-4; DNA: TGTGCCAGTAGTATAGATGGGCTAAATGAAAAACTGTTTTTT; CDR3: CASSIDGLNEKLFF
V: TRBV7-9; size: .; D: .; J: TRBJ1-1; DNA: TGTGCCAGCAGCTTAGTCGCCAGGGGGAACACTGAAGCTTTCTTT; CDR3: CASSLVARGNTEAFF
V: TRBV11-3; size: .; D: .; J: TRBJ2-3; DNA: TGTGCCAGCAACCGGAAGTGGGGGGACACAGATACGCAGTATTTT; CDR3: CASNRKWGDTDTQYF
V: TRBV11-1; size: .; D: .; J: TRBJ1-4; DNA: TGTGCCAGCAGCCTCGGGAACCCCCCTAATGAAAAACTGTTTTTT; CDR3: CASSLGNPPNEKLFF
V: TRBV18; size: .; D: TRBD1; J: TRBJ1-3; DNA: TGTGCCAGCTCAACTACAGGGGACGGAAACACCATATATTTT; CDR3: CASSTTGDGNTIYF
V: TRBV5-4; size: .; D: TRBD1; J: TRBJ1-1; DNA: TGTGCCAGCAGCTTCCGGACAGGGGGCCCTGAAGCTTTCTTT; CDR3: CASSFRTGGPEAFF
V: TRBV3-1/TRBV3-2; size: .; D: TRBD1; J: TRBJ1-2; DNA: TGTGCCAGCAGCCAGGGCGACCAGGGGGCCTATGGCTACACCTTC; CDR3: CASSQGDQGAYGYTF
V: TRBV3-1/TRBV3-2; size: .; D: .; J: TRBJ1-5; DNA: TGTGCCAGCAGCCAAGGGGCCAGGCAGCCCCAGCATTTT; CDR3: CASSQGARQPQHF
V: TRBV4-1; size: .; D: TRBD1; J: TRBJ2-5; DNA: TGCGCCAGCAAGGACAGGGCGCAGACCCAGTACTTC; CDR3: CASKDRAQTQYF
V: TRBV6-6; size: .; D: TRBD1; J: TRBJ2-4; DNA: TGTGCCAGCAGTCCTTTGACAGGGGCGGTCGGAAACATTCAGTACTTC; CDR3: CASSPLTGAVGNIQYF
V: TRBV6-5; size: .; D: TRBD1; J: TRBJ1-5; DNA: TGTGCCAGCAGGGCAGGGGGCGGTAATCAGCCCCAGCATTTT; CDR3: CASRAGGGNQPQHF
V: TRBV7-3; size: .; D: TRBD1; J: TRBJ1-2; DNA: TGTGCCAGCAGCACAGGGGACTCCTATCGTGATGGCTACACCTTC; CDR3: CASSTGDSYRDGYTF
V: TRBV29-1; size: .; D: .; J: TRBJ1-2; DNA: TGCAGCGGGACGGACGGGAGCTATGGCTACACCTTC; CDR3: CSGTDGSYGYTF
V: TRBV30; size: .; D: TRBD2; J: TRBJ2-7; DNA: TGTGCCTGGAGTGTAGGGCTAGCGGGGGTCTACGAGCAGTACTTC; CDR3: CAWSVGLAGVYEQYF
V: TRBV2; size: .; D: TRBD1; J: TRBJ2-2; DNA: TGTGCCAGCAAGCCCAGGACAGGGGCCAATCTGAACACCGGGGAGCTGTTTTTT; CDR3: CASKPRTGANLNTGELFF
V: TRBV9; size: .; D: TRBD1; J: TRBJ1-2; DNA: TGTGCCAGCAGCCCGAGACAGGGGGCGAGCTATGGCTACACCTTC; CDR3: CASSPRQGASYGYTF
V: TRBV19; size: .; D: .; J: TRBJ1-2; DNA: TGTGCCAGTAGTAGACATACAACAAAATCAGGTGGCTACACCTTC; CDR3: CASSRHTTKSGGYTF
V: TRBV6-5; size: .; D: TRBD1; J: TRBJ2-5; DNA: TGTGCCAGCAGTATCGACAGGGCTACTCAAGAGACCCAGTACTTC; CDR3: CASSIDRATQETQYF
V: TRBV6-5; size: .; D: .; J: TRBJ2-4; DNA: TGTGCCAGCACGGGCGGGGCCGTAGCCAAAAACATTCAGTACTTC; CDR3: CASTGGAVAKNIQYF
V: TRBV3-1/TRBV3-2; size: .; D: .; J: TRBJ1-1; DNA: TGTGCCAGCAGCCACGGAGATAGCACTGAAGCTTTCTTT; CDR3: CASSHGDSTEAFF
V: TRBV11-3; size: .; D: TRBD2; J: TRBJ2-3; DNA: TGTGCCAGCAGCAAAGCGGGACTTAGCACAGATACGCAGTATTTT; CDR3: CASSKAGLSTDTQYF
V: TRBV2; size: .; D: .; J: TRBJ2-3; DNA: TGTGCCAGCAGCGAATACGCGGGGGCCGCCACAGATACGCAGTATTTT; CDR3: CASSEYAGAATDTQYF
V: TRBV6-4; size: .; D: TRBD2; J: TRBJ2-1; DNA: TGTGCCAGCAGCGCGGGGGGGATCTACAATGAGCAGTTCTTC; CDR3: CASSAGGIYNEQFF
V: TRBV5-3; size: .; D: .; J: TRBJ1-4; DNA: TGTGCCAGAAGCTGCCGGGTGCGGGATTCTAATGAAAAACTGTTTTTT; CDR3: CARSCRVRDSNEKLFF
V: TRBV6-5; size: .; D: .; J: TRBJ1-6; DNA: TGTGCCAGCACAGGGCCTAATTCACCCCTCCACTTT; CDR3: CASTGPNSPLHF
V: TRBV9; size: once; D: .; J: TRBJ1-1; DNA: TGTGCCACCTCCAGGGTTTCGAACACTGAAGCTTTCTTT; CDR3: CATSRVSNTEAFF
V: TRBV18; size: .; D: .; J: TRBJ1-2; DNA: TGTGCCAGCTCACCTGACCGGGATTATGGCTACACCTTC; CDR3: CASSPDRDYGYTF